The 18 T cell receptor beta chains presented below share a single source sample, sequenced in a study of technical replicates of blood from a few donors. TCRdb's copy holds only in-frame clones and misses some; the assay was immunoSEQ multiplex PCR. Of roughly 57,000 clones in the sample, about 95% were seen once. The sample taken for sequencing was PBMCs. The receptors come from a human donor in good health. Some clones in this sample may be carry-over from other donors' samples.

The chain is built from TRBV2 and TRBJ1-2, with D possibly matching TRBD1 (5 bases). Trimming removed 5 bases from V and 4 bases from J, with 11 bases in between. This CDR3 has 13 amino acids. Per germline, CDR1 SNHLY and CDR2 FYNNEI. CDR3 sequence (DNA): TGTGCCAGCAGTTCGGACGGGGGCTATGGCTACACCTTC. Protein sequence: CASSSDGGYGYTF.

The chain has TRBV29-1 and TRBJ1-1, with 7 bases matching TRBD1. The CDR3 consists of 14 residues. Germline lookup yields CDR1 SQVTM and CDR2 ANQGSEA. V dropped 7 bases and J dropped 1; count of bases not matched to a gene: 9. CDR3 DNA sequence: TGCAGCGCCAGAACAGGGGCGGGGAACACTGAAGCTTTCTTT. Encoded protein: CSARTGAGNTEAFF. Variable domain in full (rest from reference TRBV29-1 and TRBJ1-1): SAVISQKPSRDICQRGTSLTIQCQVDSQVTMMFWYRQQPGQSLTLIATANQGSEATYESGFVIDKFPISRPNLTFSTLTVSNMSPEDSSIYLCSARTGAGNTEAFFGQGTRLTVV.

DNA for the CDR3: TGCGCCAGCAGCCAAGAACTACCGGGACAGGGGGCTAAACTGTTTTTT. Its protein is CASSQELPGQGAKLFF. The rearrangement joins TRBV4-3 to TRBJ1-4; TRBD1 aligns across 12 bases. The CDR3 runs 16 residues. Germline CDR1 LGHNA, CDR2 YSLEER. With V trimmed by 0 bases and J by 11 bases, 7 bases remained unmatched.

The chain joins TRBV11-3 to TRBJ2-7; 13 nucleotides agree with TRBD2. The V segment lost 2 bases and the J segment 4 bases; nucleotides outside the gene matches: 2. The CDR3 sequence is 15 residues long. Germline V gives CDR1 SGHNT, CDR2 YENEEA. The CDR3 DNA reads as TGTGCCAGCAGCTTAATACTAGCGGGAGGGTACGAGCAGTACTTC. Translating it yields CASSLILAGGYEQYF. Full variable domain (missing parts from reference TRBV11-3 and TRBJ2-7): EAGVVQSPRYKIIEKKQPVAFWCNPISGHNTLYWYLQNLGQGPELLIRYENEEAVDDSQLPKDRFSAERLKGVDSTLKIQPAELGDSAVYLCASSLILAGGYEQYFGPGTRLTVT.

The chain combines TRBV5-3 with TRBJ1-2; TRBD1 matches 11 bases. TRBV5-3 is an ORF, with its function uncertain. The junction had 4 bases not matched to a gene; V was cut back by 0 bases and J by 3 bases. The CDR3 spans 16 residues. CDR3 amino acids: CARSLGGQGVHYGYTF. For the CDR3, the DNA is TGTGCCAGAAGCTTGGGGGGACAGGGGGTGCACTATGGCTACACCTTC.

The chain recombines TRBV2 with TRBJ2-7; 7 bases fit TRBD1. V was pared by 5 bases and J by 4 bases, with 14 bases of the junction left unmatched. Germline-derived CDR1 and CDR2 are SNHLY and FYNNEI. CDR3 length equals 16 residues. CDR3 sequence reads: CASSYKPQGVKYEQYF. Here the CDR3 DNA reads TGTGCCAGCAGTTACAAGCCCCAGGGGGTTAAGTACGAGCAGTACTTC. Full variable domain (missing parts from reference TRBV2 and TRBJ2-7): EPEVTQTPSHQVTQMGQEVILRCVPISNHLYFYWYRQILGQKVEFLVSFYNNEISEKSEIFDDQFSVERPDGSNFTLKIRSTKLEDSAMYFCASSYKPQGVKYEQYFGPGTRLTVT.

This sequence joins TRBV6-5 and TRBJ2-1, with 8 nucleotides matching TRBD1. The CDR3 is made up of 14 amino acids. After removal of 6 bases from V and 8 bases from J, the junction contained 9 bases not matched to a gene. CDR1 and CDR2 (germline): MNHEY, SVGAGI. Here the CDR3 reads CASSQDRAAHEQFF. In DNA form, the CDR3 reads TGTGCCAGCAGCCAGGACAGGGCGGCGCATGAGCAGTTCTTC.

This clone was observed a single time. The chain has TRBV18 and TRBJ1-2, with TRBD1 matching over 8 bases. With V trimmed by 2 bases and J by 4 bases, 3 bases remained unmatched. The CDR3 covers 14 residues. Germline-derived CDR1 and CDR2 are KGHSH and LQKENI. This CDR3 is CASSPNTGGYGYTF. CDR3 in DNA: TGTGCCAGCTCACCAAATACAGGGGGCTATGGCTACACCTTC. The variable domain in full, completed from reference TRBV18 and TRBJ1-2, reads NAGVMQNPRHLVRRRGQEARLRCSPMKGHSHVYWYRQLPEEGLKFMVYLQKENIIDESGMPKERFSAEFPKEGPSILRIQQVVRGDSAAYFCASSPNTGGYGYTFGSGTRLTVV.

J is TRBJ1-5 and V is TRBV15; D is undetermined. Trimming pared 0 bases from V and 6 bases from J, leaving 12 bases between. Germline V gene lookup returns CDR1 LNHNV and CDR2 YYDKDF (reference sequence). This CDR3 has 15 residues. Here the CDR3 reads CATSRDLGTAQPQHF. CDR3 DNA sequence: TGTGCCACCAGCAGAGATCTGGGCACGGCTCAGCCCCAGCATTTT.

The V gene is TRBV19, the J gene TRBJ1-5, with 10 bases that match TRBD1. In germline, CDR1 is LNHDA, CDR2 SQIVND (reference sequence). The CDR3 runs to 15 residues. V shed 3 bases and J 3 bases; nucleotides not matched to a gene: 2. Written as DNA, the CDR3 is TGTGCCAGTAGTATGGGACAGGGGATCAATCAGCCCCAGCATTTT. Translated: CASSMGQGINQPQHF.

This sequence joins TRBV7-9 and TRBJ1-1; no clear D gene. Germline values: CDR1 SEHNR, CDR2 FQNEAQ (reference sequence). The CDR3 runs to 13 residues. Trimming took off 3 bases at V and 4 bases at J, with 9 bases between the two ends. The CDR3 sequence: CASSLESGTEAFF. CDR3 bases: TGTGCCAGCAGCTTGGAATCGGGCACTGAAGCTTTCTTT. Together with reference TRBV7-9 and TRBJ1-1, the CDR3 gives the full variable domain: DTGVSQNPRHKITKRGQNVTFRCDPISEHNRLYWYRQTLGQGPEFLTYFQNEAQLEKSRLLSDRFSAERPKGSFSTLEIQRTEQGDSAMYLCASSLESGTEAFFGQGTRLTVV.

V usage is TRBV2 and J usage is TRBJ2-5; TRBD2 aligns across 11 bases. V gave up 9 bases and J gave up 4 bases; unmatched junction bases: 10. Germline V lookup: CDR1 SNHLY, CDR2 FYNNEI. This CDR3 contains 15 residues. CDR3 loop: CASRSRSGGAETQYF. CDR3 nucleotide sequence: TGTGCCAGTAGGTCGCGTAGCGGGGGGGCAGAGACCCAGTACTTC.

V gene TRBV5-8 combines with J gene TRBJ1-5; maybe TRBD1 (5 bases). Germline CDR1 and CDR2: SGHTS and YDEGEE. This CDR3 is built from 14 residues. With 4 bases removed from V and 8 bases from J, the gap between germline ends came to 16 bases. The CDR3 reads CASSPGLREEPQHF. CDR3 bases: TGTGCCAGCAGCCCGGGACTGAGGGAGGAGCCCCAGCATTTT.

V usage is TRBV15 and J usage is TRBJ2-1; no definite D call. The CDR3 extends over 18 amino acids. V shed 0 bases and J shed 5 bases, with 20 bases lying between them. Germline lookup yields CDR1 LNHNV and CDR2 YYDKDF (reference sequence). The CDR3 bases are TGTGCCACCAGCAGAGATCTGCGCGGCCCCCCGCGAGACAATGAGCAGTTCTTC. It encodes CATSRDLRGPPRDNEQFF.

The chain uses TRBV6-1 and TRBJ1-5, with D possibly matching TRBD1 (6 bases). V was clipped by 2 bases and J by 5 bases, with 10 bases between them. There are 14 residues in the CDR3. Germline CDR1 and CDR2: MNHNS and SASEGT. The CDR3 is CASSEKRTDQPQHF. Written as DNA, the CDR3 is TGTGCCAGCAGTGAAAAGAGGACAGATCAGCCCCAGCATTTT.

The genes are TRBV11-2 and TRBJ1-1; D unresolved. The germline CDR1 and CDR2 sequences are SGHAT and FQNNGV. The CDR3 totals 13 residues. Trimming pared 0 bases from V and 11 bases from J, leaving 13 bases between. The CDR3 coding sequence is TGTGCCAGCAGCTTAGATTACCCGGGAGGGGCTTTCTTT. This translates into CASSLDYPGGAFF.

The rearrangement joins TRBV18 to TRBJ2-7; D is perhaps TRBD1 (6 bases). Germline-derived CDR1 and CDR2 are KGHSH and LQKENI. The V end was cut by 3 bases, the J end by 6 bases, with 15 bases between. This CDR3 has 14 residues. CDR3 in amino acids: CASSPWDNSPEQYF. CDR3 sequence (DNA): TGTGCCAGCTCACCTTGGGACAATTCGCCCGAGCAGTACTTC.

The chain employs TRBV9 and TRBJ1-1; D unresolved. V lost 1 base and J lost 4, with 11 bases in between. The length of the CDR3 is 14 residues. Germline values: CDR1 SGDLS, CDR2 YYNGEE. The CDR3 nucleotides read TGTGCCAGCAGCGTAACGGGAGAGGCCACTGAAGCTTTCTTT. Residues: CASSVTGEATEAFF. Variable domain in full (rest from reference TRBV9 and TRBJ1-1): DSGVTQTPKHLITATGQRVTLRCSPRSGDLSVYWYQQSLDQGLQFLIQYYNGEERAKGNILERFSAQQFPDLHSELNLSSLELGDSALYFCASSVTGEATEAFFGQGTRLTVV.